The source of this T cell receptor (beta chain) is a study of CD8+ T cells in alopecia areata. Regarding the study as a whole: Unlike in mice, where it was clearer, TCR sharing across patients was less clear, possibly HLA-related. It was lesional scalp, especially alopecia totalis/universalis, that showed higher clonality than normal scalp. Normal skin contains resident alphabeta T cells, and these are also sequenced in scalp samples.

RNA was isolated and reverse transcribed to cDNA, the sequencing template. TCRdb keeps only in-frame clones here, not all; method: immunoSEQ multiplex PCR. The sample holds a few hundred thousand clones; approximately 53% are singletons and the top ten take 4.9%. This clone has at least ten counts. Its antigen is not known. Per the germline V gene, CDR1 is PRHDT and CDR2 is FYEKMQ (reference sequence). V shed 4 bases, J shed 5 bases, and the junction held 6 bases outside the gene matches. The CDR3 covers 17 residues. Sorting from PBMCs produced CD4+ and CD8+ T cells. The clonotype originates from a human donor in good health. The V and J genes are TRBV13 and TRBJ2-2; the match to TRBD2 covers 14 bases. Sequencing was done on a sample of CD8+ T cells sorted from blood. CDR3: CASSSGLAGVRTGELFF. For the CDR3, the DNA is TGTGCCAGCAGCTCGGGACTAGCGGGGGTAAGGACCGGGGAGCTGTTTTTT.